The rows below give T cell receptor beta chains drawn from one sample of a study of T-cell reconstitution after alpha-beta-depleted transplantation in children. TCRdb reprocessed the PCR reads via MiXCR and lists one record per CDR3 protein. The sample consists of some 830,000 distinct CDR3 sequences, approximately 15% of them appearing once. This material consisted of PBMCs, mostly from graft donor cells, taken 360 days after TCRalphabeta/CD19-depleted stem cell transplant. All receptors come from a male patient younger than 18 who had a stem cell transplant for acute lymphoblastic leukemia, so the T cells may come from the graft donor. Each CDR3 is given with its conserved first and last residue. A D gene is named only where the DNA matches it firmly. Some rows have no size entry. The others give once, few or many, or a class for an expanded clone.

clone_size: many; j_call: TRBJ2-7; v_call: TRBV12-3/TRBV12-4; d_call: TRBD2; cdr3_aa: CASTLTSGLISEQYF; cdr3_nt: TGTGCCAGCACCTTGACTAGCGGACTAATTAGCGAGCAGTACTTC
clone_size: many; j_call: TRBJ1-6; v_call: TRBV3-1; d_call: TRBD1; cdr3_aa: CASRRTGVRNSPLHF; cdr3_nt: TGTGCCAGCAGGCGGACAGGGGTTCGGAATTCACCCCTCCACTTT
clone_size: .; j_call: TRBJ2-5; v_call: TRBV18; d_call: .; cdr3_aa: CASSPYRTEETQYF; cdr3_nt: TGTGCCAGCTCACCCTACCGGACAGAGGAGACCCAGTACTTC
clone_size: .; j_call: TRBJ2-5; v_call: TRBV7-7; d_call: .; cdr3_aa: CASSLLPRGAQETQYF; cdr3_nt: TGTGCCAGCAGCCTACTACCGCGAGGGGCTCAAGAGACCCAGTACTTC
clone_size: many; j_call: TRBJ2-2; v_call: TRBV7-2; d_call: .; cdr3_aa: CASRKQGGWTGELFF; cdr3_nt: TGTGCCAGCAGGAAACAGGGGGGGTGGACCGGGGAGCTGTTTTTT
clone_size: many; j_call: TRBJ1-5; v_call: TRBV29-1; d_call: .; cdr3_aa: CSVGSWGNQPQHF; cdr3_nt: TGCAGCGTTGGTTCTTGGGGCAATCAGCCCCAGCATTTT
clone_size: .; j_call: TRBJ2-1; v_call: TRBV7-8; d_call: .; cdr3_aa: CASSLTGMFSYNEQFF; cdr3_nt: TGTGCCAGCAGCTTAACCGGGATGTTCTCCTACAATGAGCAGTTCTTC
clone_size: few; j_call: TRBJ2-5; v_call: TRBV10-3; d_call: TRBD1; cdr3_aa: CAISRTGGKQETQYF; cdr3_nt: TGTGCCATCAGTCGGACAGGGGGCAAGCAAGAGACCCAGTACTTC
clone_size: few; j_call: TRBJ2-3; v_call: TRBV7-9; d_call: .; cdr3_aa: CASNQLITDTQYF; cdr3_nt: TGTGCCAGCAATCAACTTATCACAGATACGCAGTATTTT
clone_size: many; j_call: TRBJ2-3; v_call: TRBV29-1; d_call: TRBD2; cdr3_aa: CSVRGTSGPVGDTQYF; cdr3_nt: TGCAGCGTCCGAGGGACTAGCGGGCCGGTTGGAGATACGCAGTATTTT
clone_size: .; j_call: TRBJ2-3; v_call: TRBV12-3/TRBV12-4; d_call: TRBD1; cdr3_aa: CASRPSGTGLTDTQYF; cdr3_nt: TGTGCCAGCAGACCCTCCGGGACAGGGCTCACAGATACGCAGTATTTT
clone_size: .; j_call: TRBJ2-7; v_call: TRBV29-1; d_call: .; cdr3_aa: CSVEAPWWITGCEQYF; cdr3_nt: TGCAGCGTTGAAGCCCCGTGGTGGATCACGGGTTGCGAGCAGTACTTC
clone_size: .; j_call: TRBJ2-7; v_call: TRBV27; d_call: TRBD1; cdr3_aa: CASSDRGYSSYEQYF; cdr3_nt: TGTGCCAGCAGTGACAGGGGGTACTCCTCCTACGAGCAGTACTTC
clone_size: once; j_call: TRBJ2-7; v_call: TRBV15; d_call: TRBD2; cdr3_aa: CATTRAGAPYEQYF; cdr3_nt: TGTGCCACCACACGGGCGGGAGCACCCTACGAGCAGTACTTC
clone_size: .; j_call: TRBJ2-2; v_call: TRBV7-8; d_call: .; cdr3_aa: CASSLFGPGELFF; cdr3_nt: TGTGCCAGCAGCTTATTTGGGCCCGGGGAGCTGTTTTTT
clone_size: .; j_call: TRBJ2-1; v_call: TRBV11-2; d_call: TRBD2; cdr3_aa: CASRGLALPNEQFF; cdr3_nt: TGTGCCAGTCGGGGACTAGCGTTACCCAATGAGCAGTTCTTC
clone_size: few; j_call: TRBJ2-1; v_call: TRBV9; d_call: .; cdr3_aa: CASSVRLTGEIPQFF; cdr3_nt: TGTGCCAGCAGCGTCCGACTAACGGGAGAAATCCCGCAGTTCTTC
clone_size: few; j_call: TRBJ2-7; v_call: TRBV11-3; d_call: .; cdr3_aa: CASSSGHPYEQYF; cdr3_nt: TGTGCCAGCAGCTCCGGACACCCCTACGAGCAGTACTTC
clone_size: few; j_call: TRBJ2-1; v_call: TRBV12-3/TRBV12-4; d_call: .; cdr3_aa: CASSSLDRGNEQFF; cdr3_nt: TGTGCCAGCAGTTCCTTGGACAGAGGCAATGAGCAGTTCTTC
clone_size: .; j_call: TRBJ2-5; v_call: TRBV5-5; d_call: TRBD2; cdr3_aa: CASSLNLAGVETQYF; cdr3_nt: TGTGCCAGCAGCTTGAATCTAGCGGGTGTAGAGACCCAGTACTTC
clone_size: .; j_call: TRBJ2-5; v_call: TRBV2; d_call: .; cdr3_aa: CASSEGKLAQLQETQYF; cdr3_nt: TGTGCCAGCAGTGAAGGGAAACTAGCCCAGCTCCAAGAGACCCAGTACTTC
clone_size: few; j_call: TRBJ2-3; v_call: TRBV20-1; d_call: .; cdr3_aa: CSAQKRSTDTQYF; cdr3_nt: TGCAGTGCCCAGAAGCGGAGCACAGATACGCAGTATTTT
clone_size: .; j_call: TRBJ2-5; v_call: TRBV15; d_call: .; cdr3_aa: CATSRAQGTPLRETQYF; cdr3_nt: TGTGCCACCAGCAGGGCACAGGGGACTCCCCTCCGAGAGACCCAGTACTTC
clone_size: .; j_call: TRBJ2-5; v_call: TRBV28; d_call: TRBD2; cdr3_aa: CASSLFQLAGTQYF; cdr3_nt: TGTGCCAGCAGTTTATTTCAGTTAGCGGGGACCCAGTACTTC
clone_size: many; j_call: TRBJ2-5; v_call: TRBV4-1; d_call: .; cdr3_aa: CASSQDRRQQTQYF; cdr3_nt: TGCGCCAGCAGCCAAGACCGGCGTCAACAGACCCAGTACTTC
clone_size: .; j_call: TRBJ2-2; v_call: TRBV27; d_call: TRBD1; cdr3_aa: CASSSVGQGGTGELFF; cdr3_nt: TGTGCCAGCAGTTCCGTGGGACAGGGAGGTACCGGGGAGCTGTTTTTT
clone_size: .; j_call: TRBJ2-7; v_call: TRBV7-4; d_call: .; cdr3_aa: CASSLGRPDEQYF; cdr3_nt: TGTGCCAGCAGCTTGGGTCGCCCGGACGAGCAGTACTTC